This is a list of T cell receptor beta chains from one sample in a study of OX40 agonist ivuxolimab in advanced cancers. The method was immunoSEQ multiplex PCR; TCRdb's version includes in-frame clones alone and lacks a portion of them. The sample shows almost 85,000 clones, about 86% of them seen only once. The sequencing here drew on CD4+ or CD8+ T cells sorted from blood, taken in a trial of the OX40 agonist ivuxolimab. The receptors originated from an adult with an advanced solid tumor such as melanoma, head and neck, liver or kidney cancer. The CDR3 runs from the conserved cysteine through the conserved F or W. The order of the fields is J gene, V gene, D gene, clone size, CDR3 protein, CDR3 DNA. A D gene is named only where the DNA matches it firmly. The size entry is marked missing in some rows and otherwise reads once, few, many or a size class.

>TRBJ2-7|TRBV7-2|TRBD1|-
CASSLSTGNYEQYF
TGTGCCAGCAGCCTTTCGACAGGGAACTATGAGCAGTACTTC
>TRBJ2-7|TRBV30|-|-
CAWRRTRAPEQYF
TGTGCCTGGAGGAGGACACGTGCCCCCGAGCAGTACTTC
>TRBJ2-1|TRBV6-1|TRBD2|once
CASKASGLSYNEQFF
TGTGCCAGCAAGGCTAGCGGTCTCTCCTACAATGAGCAGTTCTTC
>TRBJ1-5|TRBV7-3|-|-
CASSIGDNQPQHF
TGTGCCAGCAGCATTGGGGACAATCAGCCCCAGCATTTT
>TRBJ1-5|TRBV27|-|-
CASSLRDSNQPQHF
TGTGCCAGCAGTTTACGCGATAGCAATCAGCCCCAGCATTTT
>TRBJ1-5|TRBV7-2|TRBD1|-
CASSTGGTGDLSNQPQHF
TGTGCCAGCAGCACAGGGGGGACAGGGGATCTTAGCAATCAGCCCCAGCATTTT
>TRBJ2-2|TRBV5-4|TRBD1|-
CASSFTTGGLPNTGELFF
TGTGCCAGCAGCTTCACGACAGGGGGGCTTCCGAACACCGGGGAGCTGTTTTTT
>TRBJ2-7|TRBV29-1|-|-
CSGVTGPYEQYF
TGCAGCGGCGTGACAGGACCCTACGAGCAGTACTTC
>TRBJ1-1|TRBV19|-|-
CATQGRGTEAFF
TGTGCCACACAGGGCCGTGGCACTGAAGCTTTCTTT
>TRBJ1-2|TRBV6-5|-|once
CASNRRGHYGYTF
TGTGCCAGCAATCGCAGGGGTCACTATGGCTACACCTTC
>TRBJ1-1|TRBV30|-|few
CAWRGLGAEAFF
TGTGCCTGGAGGGGCCTTGGAGCTGAAGCTTTCTTT
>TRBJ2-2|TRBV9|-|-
CASSVASTVNTGELFF
TGTGCCAGCAGCGTAGCTTCGACAGTGAACACCGGGGAGCTGTTTTTT
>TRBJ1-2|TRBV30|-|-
CAWSKGHLNYGYTF
TGTGCCTGGAGTAAAGGACACCTTAACTATGGCTACACCTTC
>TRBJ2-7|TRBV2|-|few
CASSFYEQYF
TGTGCCAGTAGCTTCTACGAGCAGTACTTC
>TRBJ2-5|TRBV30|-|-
CAWTEAWGAETQYF
TGTGCCTGGACAGAAGCTTGGGGGGCAGAGACCCAGTACTTC
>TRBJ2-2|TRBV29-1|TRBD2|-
CSVVGLAGVTGELFF
TGCAGCGTTGTAGGGCTAGCGGGAGTCACCGGGGAGCTGTTTTTT
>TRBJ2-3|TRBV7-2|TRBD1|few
CASSSGHRGTDTQYF
TGTGCCAGCAGCTCCGGACACAGGGGGACAGATACGCAGTATTTT
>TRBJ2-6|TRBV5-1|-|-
CASSLSTVGRTSGANVLTF
TGCGCCAGCAGCTTGTCGACAGTCGGCAGGACCTCTGGGGCCAACGTCCTGACTTTC
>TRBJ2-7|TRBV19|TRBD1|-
CASSIGGTGDEQYF
TGTGCCAGTAGTATAGGTGGTACAGGGGACGAGCAGTACTTC
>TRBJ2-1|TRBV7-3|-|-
CASSLSGLTTGEQFF
TGTGCCAGCAGCTTATCCGGACTTACTACGGGTGAGCAGTTCTTC
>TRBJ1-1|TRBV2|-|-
CASSEWSEAFF
TGTGCCAGCAGTGAATGGTCAGAAGCTTTCTTT
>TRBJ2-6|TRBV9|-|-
CASSVGGGGLGANVLTF
TGTGCCAGCAGCGTAGGAGGGGGTGGGCTTGGGGCCAACGTCCTGACTTTC
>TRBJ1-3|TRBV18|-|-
CASSPRGLGASRNTIYF
TGTGCCAGCTCACCACGGGGCTTGGGGGCGAGTAGGAACACCATATATTTT
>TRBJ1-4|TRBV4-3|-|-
CASSQGGVGEKLFF
TGCGCCAGCAGCCAGGGGGGAGTTGGGGAAAAACTGTTTTTT
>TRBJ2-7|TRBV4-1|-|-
CASSQDLPSSYEQYF
TGCGCCAGCAGCCAAGATTTACCGTCTTCCTACGAGCAGTACTTC
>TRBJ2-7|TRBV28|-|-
CASSLSSYEQYF
TGTGCCAGCAGTTTATCATCCTACGAGCAGTACTTC
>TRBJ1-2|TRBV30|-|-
CAWTGDYGYTF
TGTGCCTGGACAGGCGACTATGGCTACACCTTC
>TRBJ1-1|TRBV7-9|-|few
CASSLVNTEAFF
TGTGCCAGCAGCTTAGTGAACACTGAAGCTTTCTTT
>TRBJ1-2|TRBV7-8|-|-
CASSIGTDLGGYTF
TGTGCCAGCAGCATCGGGACCGACCTTGGGGGCTACACCTTC
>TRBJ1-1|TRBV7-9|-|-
CASSLVDAMNTEAFF
TGTGCCAGCAGCTTAGTGGACGCCATGAACACTGAAGCTTTCTTT
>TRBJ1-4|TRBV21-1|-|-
CASSKGSRTTQGEKLFF
TGTGCCAGCAGCAAAGGAAGTAGGACCACACAAGGAGAAAAACTGTTTTTT
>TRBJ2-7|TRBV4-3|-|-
CASSQITGYEQYF
TGCGCCAGCAGCCAAATCACTGGTTACGAGCAGTACTTC
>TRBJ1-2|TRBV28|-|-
CASRLDSRIGGYTF
TGTGCCAGCCGCTTGGACTCAAGGATAGGTGGCTACACCTTC
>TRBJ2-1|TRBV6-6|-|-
CASSSFNEQFF
TGTGCCAGCAGTAGTTTCAATGAGCAGTTCTTC
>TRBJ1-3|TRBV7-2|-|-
CASSQDVYSGNTIYF
TGTGCCAGCAGCCAAGACGTATACTCTGGAAACACCATATATTTT
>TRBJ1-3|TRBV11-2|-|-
CASSLSPSIPGNTIYF
TGTGCCAGCAGCTTGTCCCCTTCTATACCGGGAAACACCATATATTTT
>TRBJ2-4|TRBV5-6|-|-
CASSLVWVGENIQYF
TGTGCCAGCAGCTTGGTGTGGGTCGGGGAAAACATTCAGTACTTC
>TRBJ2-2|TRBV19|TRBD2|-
CASSLRPLAGAGELFF
TGTGCCAGTAGTCTTCGACCCTTAGCGGGAGCCGGGGAGCTGTTTTTT
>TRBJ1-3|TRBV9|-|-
CASSVGGNSGNTIYF
TGTGCCAGCAGCGTAGGGGGAAACTCTGGAAACACCATATATTTT
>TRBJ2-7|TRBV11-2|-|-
CASSLQGVSYEQYF
TGTGCCAGCAGCTTACAGGGTGTCAGCTACGAGCAGTACTTC
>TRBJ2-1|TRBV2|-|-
CAGGSGSYNEQFF
TGTGCCGGGGGGAGCGGATCCTACAATGAGCAGTTCTTC
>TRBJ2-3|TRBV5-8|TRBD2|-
CASSLQGTSGNTDTQYF
TGTGCCAGCAGCTTGCAAGGGACTAGCGGGAATACAGATACGCAGTATTTT
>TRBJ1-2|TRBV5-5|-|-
CASSLGGAGAYGYTF
TGTGCCAGCAGCCTGGGTGGCGCAGGGGCCTATGGCTACACCTTC
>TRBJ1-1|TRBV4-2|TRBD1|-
CASSSRDREVDAFF
TGTGCCAGCAGCTCCCGGGACAGGGAAGTAGACGCTTTCTTT
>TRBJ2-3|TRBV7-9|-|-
CASSPSGAGTQYF
TGTGCCAGCAGCCCCTCTGGGGCGGGCACGCAGTATTTT
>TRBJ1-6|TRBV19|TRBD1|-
CASTLHRGNSPLHF
TGTGCCAGTACCCTTCACAGGGGAAATTCACCCCTCCACTTT
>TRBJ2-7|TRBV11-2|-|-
CASSLDPSRATYEQYF
TGTGCCAGCAGCTTAGACCCGTCCAGGGCTACCTACGAGCAGTACTTC
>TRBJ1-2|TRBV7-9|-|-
CASSPGEVGYTF
TGTGCCAGCAGCCCCGGGGAAGTTGGCTACACCTTC
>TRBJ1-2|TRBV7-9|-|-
CASSFLPRPYYGYTF
TGTGCCAGCAGCTTTCTTCCGCGTCCGTACTATGGCTACACCTTC
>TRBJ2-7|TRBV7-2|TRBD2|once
CASSLGGSGTYEQYF
TGTGCCAGCAGCTTAGGGGGTAGCGGGACCTACGAGCAGTACTTC
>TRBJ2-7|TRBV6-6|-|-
CASSTTRNEQYF
TGTGCCAGCAGTACAACCCGAAACGAGCAGTACTTC